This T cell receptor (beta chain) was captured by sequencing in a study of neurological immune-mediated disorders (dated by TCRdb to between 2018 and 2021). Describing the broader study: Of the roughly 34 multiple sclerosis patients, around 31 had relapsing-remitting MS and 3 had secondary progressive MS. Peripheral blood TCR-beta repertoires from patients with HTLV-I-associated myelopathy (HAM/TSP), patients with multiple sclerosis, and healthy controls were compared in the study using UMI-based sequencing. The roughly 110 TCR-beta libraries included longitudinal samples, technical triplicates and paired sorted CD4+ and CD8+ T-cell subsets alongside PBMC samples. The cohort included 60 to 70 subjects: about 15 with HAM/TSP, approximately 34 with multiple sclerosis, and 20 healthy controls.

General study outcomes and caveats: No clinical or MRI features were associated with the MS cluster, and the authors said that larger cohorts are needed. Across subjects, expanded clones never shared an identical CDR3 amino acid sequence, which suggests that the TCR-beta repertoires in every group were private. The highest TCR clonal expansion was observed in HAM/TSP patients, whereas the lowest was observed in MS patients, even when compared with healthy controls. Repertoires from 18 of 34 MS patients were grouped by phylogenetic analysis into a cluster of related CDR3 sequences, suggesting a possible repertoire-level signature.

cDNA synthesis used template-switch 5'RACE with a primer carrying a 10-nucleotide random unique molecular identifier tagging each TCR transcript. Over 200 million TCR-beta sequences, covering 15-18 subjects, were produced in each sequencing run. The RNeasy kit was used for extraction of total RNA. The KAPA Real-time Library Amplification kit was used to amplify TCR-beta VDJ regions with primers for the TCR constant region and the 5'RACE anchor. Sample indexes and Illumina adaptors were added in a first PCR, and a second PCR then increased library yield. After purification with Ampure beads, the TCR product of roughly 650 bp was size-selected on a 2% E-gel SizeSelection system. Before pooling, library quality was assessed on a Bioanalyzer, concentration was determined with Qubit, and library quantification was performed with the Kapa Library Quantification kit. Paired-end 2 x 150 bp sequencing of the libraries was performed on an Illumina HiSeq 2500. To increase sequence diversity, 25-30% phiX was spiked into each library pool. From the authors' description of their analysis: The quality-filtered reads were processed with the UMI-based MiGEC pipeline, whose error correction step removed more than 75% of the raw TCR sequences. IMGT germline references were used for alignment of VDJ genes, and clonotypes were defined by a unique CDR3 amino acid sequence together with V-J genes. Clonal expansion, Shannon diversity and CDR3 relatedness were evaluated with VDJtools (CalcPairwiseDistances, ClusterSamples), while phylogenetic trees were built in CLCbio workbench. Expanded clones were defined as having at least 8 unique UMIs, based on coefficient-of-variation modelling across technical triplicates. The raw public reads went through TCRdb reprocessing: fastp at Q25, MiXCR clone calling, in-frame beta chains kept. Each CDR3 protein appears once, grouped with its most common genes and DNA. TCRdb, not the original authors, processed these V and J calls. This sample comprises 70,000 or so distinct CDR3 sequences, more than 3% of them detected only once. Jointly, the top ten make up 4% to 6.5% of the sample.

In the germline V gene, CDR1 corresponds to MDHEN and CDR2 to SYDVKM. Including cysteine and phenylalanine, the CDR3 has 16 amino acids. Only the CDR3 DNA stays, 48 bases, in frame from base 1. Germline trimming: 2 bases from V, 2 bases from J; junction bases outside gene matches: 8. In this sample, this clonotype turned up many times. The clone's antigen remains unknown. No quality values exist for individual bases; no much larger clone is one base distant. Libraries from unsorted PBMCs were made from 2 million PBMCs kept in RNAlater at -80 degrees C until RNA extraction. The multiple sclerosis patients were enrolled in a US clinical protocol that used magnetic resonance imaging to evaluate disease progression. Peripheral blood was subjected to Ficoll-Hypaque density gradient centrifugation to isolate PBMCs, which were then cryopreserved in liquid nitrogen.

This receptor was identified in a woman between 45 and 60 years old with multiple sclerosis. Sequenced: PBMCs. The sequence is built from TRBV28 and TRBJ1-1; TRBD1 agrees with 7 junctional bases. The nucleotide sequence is TGTGCCAGCAGTTTACCGATGGGACAGTTAAACACTGAAGCTTTCTTT. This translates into CASSLPMGQLNTEAFF.